Here is one TCR beta chain with its context. Its antigen is not known. The data were taken from a study of CD8+ T cells in alopecia areata. Overall study: A 6-month off-drug phase came after tofacitinib, which had lasted 6 to 18 months. Findings of the study overall: A large proportion of expanded lesional clones were detected persisting in scalp and blood during tofacitinib.

The CDR3 has 15 residues. The V and J ends lost 0 bases and 2 bases respectively, with 10 bases between them. CDR1 is LGHNA, CDR2 YSLEER, per germline. cDNA reverse transcribed from extracted RNA served as the sequencing template. Data came from immunoSEQ multiplex PCR; TCRdb stores just in-frame clones and leaves some out. Of around 60,000 clones detected, around 46% appear once; the ten largest clones hold roughly 22%. Treatment reported: oral pan-JAK inhibitor, 5-10 mg twice daily. This clonotype was obtained from a human donor with alopecia areata. This chain joins TRBV4-3 and TRBJ2-5; a weak D match, TRBD1 (5 bases). The sample in question was CD8+ T cells sorted from blood, obtained at roughly week 36, from a patient treated with tofacitinib. This CDR3 is CASSQEWGEQETQYF. In nucleotides, the CDR3 is TGCGCCAGCAGCCAAGAGTGGGGCGAGCAAGAGACCCAGTACTTC.